The next 20 T cell receptor beta chains were all read from a single sample in a study of shared clonotypes between healthy human individuals. Profiled with immunoSEQ multiplex PCR; TCRdb holds only in-frame clones, not every one. The table records millions of clones, approximately 95% of them present only once. Material: naive CD4+ T cells from PBMCs. The subset denotes: CD45RA+ positively selected. The receptors stem from a man aged 18-30 years in good health. Some clones in this sample may be carry-over from other donors' samples.

Written as DNA, the CDR3 is TGTGCCAGCTCGATAACAGGGAGCTCTGGAAACACCATATATTTT. Protein product: CASSITGSSGNTIYF. The chain carries TRBV18 and TRBJ1-3; tentative D call: TRBD1 (6 bases). From germline, CDR1 is KGHSH and CDR2 LQKENI. The germline V and J ends were trimmed by 6 bases and 0 bases, with 12 bases remaining between them. The CDR3 is 15 amino acids.

J is TRBJ1-5 and V is TRBV18; possibly TRBD1 for D (6 bases). Trimming cost V 8 bases and J 3 bases, with 11 bases left between them. The CDR3 consists of 13 residues. Germline V gene data show CDR1 as KGHSH and CDR2 as LQKENI. CDR3 region: CASTDSINQPQHF. CDR3 nucleotide sequence: TGTGCCAGCACGGACAGCATCAATCAGCCCCAGCATTTT.

The J gene is TRBJ2-2, the V gene TRBV18; TRBD2 matches at 13 bases. This CDR3 spans 17 amino acids. Germline lookup yields CDR1 KGHSH and CDR2 LQKENI. The J segment lost 5 bases and the V segment lost 2 bases, leaving 5 bases of the junction unmatched. CDR3 protein: CASSPGLAGERTGELFF. The CDR3 DNA is TGTGCCAGCTCACCAGGACTAGCGGGAGAGAGGACCGGGGAGCTGTTTTTT.

The V and J genes are TRBV5-4 and TRBJ2-3, with D perhaps being TRBD1 or TRBD2 (6 bases each). The CDR3 has 17 amino acids. V shed 2 bases and J shed 2 bases, with 18 bases lying between them. Germline values: CDR1 SGHNT, CDR2 YYREEE (reference sequence). The CDR3 coding sequence is TGTGCCAGCAGCTTAAAGCTGGGGGGCGCTCTCACAGATACGCAGTATTTT. It translates to CASSLKLGGALTDTQYF.

CDR3 in DNA: TGTGCCAGCTCACCACAGCTAGCGGGAGGAACCGGGGAGCTGTTTTTT. Protein product: CASSPQLAGGTGELFF. The chain links TRBV18 to TRBJ2-2; 11 bases line up with TRBD2. Germline trimming cut 1 base from V and 5 bases from J; bases unmatched to any gene: 3. This CDR3 has 16 residues. Germline CDR1 and CDR2: KGHSH and LQKENI.

V gene TRBV18 combines with J gene TRBJ2-1, with a tentative D call TRBD2 (6 bases). CDR3 length: 13 amino acids. Deletions cut 0 bases from V and 14 bases from J, with 14 bases between. Germline assignment: CDR1 KGHSH and CDR2 LQKENI. CDR3 amino acids: CASSPPGLHPEFF. CDR3 nucleotides: TGTGCCAGCTCACCACCGGGACTCCACCCCGAGTTCTTC. The full variable domain, rest sourced from reference TRBV18 and TRBJ2-1, is NAGVMQNPRHLVRRRGQEARLRCSPMKGHSHVYWYRQLPEEGLKFMVYLQKENIIDESGMPKERFSAEFPKEGPSILRIQQVVRGDSAAYFCASSPPGLHPEFFGPGTRLTVL.

This rearrangement joins TRBV29-1 to TRBJ2-7; no clear D gene. The ends were cut back, 4 bases at V and 4 bases at J, with 17 bases in the middle. CDR1 and CDR2 from the germline V gene are SQVTM and ANQGSEA. The CDR3 runs 14 residues. CDR3 amino acids: CSVVLSGGIYEQYF. The CDR3 DNA is TGCAGCGTTGTACTTTCGGGCGGAATTTACGAGCAGTACTTC.

The chain has TRBV7-2 and TRBJ2-7; D may be TRBD1 (6 bases). The CDR3 has 14 amino acids. Trimming removed 6 bases from V and 6 bases from J, with 18 bases in between. CDR1 SGHTA and CDR2 FQGNSA come from the germline V gene. CDR3 bases: TGTGCCAGCAGTCTAGCTGTGGGGGCCCTCGAGCAGTACTTC. It yields the protein CASSLAVGALEQYF.

The J gene is TRBJ1-1, the V gene TRBV7-2, with 9 bases matching TRBD1. From germline, CDR1 is SGHTA and CDR2 FQGNSA. The J segment lost 4 bases and the V segment lost 3 bases, leaving 6 bases of the junction unmatched. CDR3 length equals 15 residues. Here the CDR3 reads CASSFQTGGVTEAFF. In DNA, the CDR3 is TGTGCCAGCAGCTTCCAAACAGGGGGCGTCACTGAAGCTTTCTTT.

This clone came up once. The chain carries TRBV6-5 and TRBJ1-5; D perhaps matches TRBD1 (5 bases). Per the germline V gene, CDR1 is MNHEY and CDR2 is SVGAGI. V lost 5 bases and J lost 8, with 10 bases in between. This CDR3 has 12 residues. CDR3 sequence: CASSGRGEPQHF. The DNA for the CDR3 is TGTGCCAGCAGTGGACGGGGCGAGCCCCAGCATTTT.

Of note for this clone: Other DNA sequences of this sample code for an identical CDR3. J is TRBJ2-6 and V is TRBV6-5; the D is unclear. The V and J ends lost 0 bases and 1 base respectively, with 7 bases between them. Germline lookup yields CDR1 MNHEY and CDR2 SVGAGI. The CDR3 totals 16 residues. CDR3: CASSYSGFSGANVLTF. The CDR3 region has the DNA TGTGCCAGCAGTTACTCCGGGTTTTCTGGGGCCAACGTCCTGACTTTC.

This chain connects TRBV5-1 to TRBJ2-2; D is ambiguous. The CDR3 is made up of 17 amino acids. V dropped 3 bases and J dropped 0 bases, with 15 bases sitting between them. In germline, CDR1 is SGHRS, CDR2 YFSETQ. CDR3 in DNA: TGCGCCAGCAGCTCCGCCTATCAGGCTGCGAACACCGGGGAGCTGTTTTTT. Protein: CASSSAYQAANTGELFF.

The chain links TRBV7-2 to TRBJ1-5, with D uncertain. Trimming took 1 base from V and 4 from J, leaving 11 bases between them. The germline gives CDR1 SGHTA, CDR2 FQGNSA. The CDR3 contains 15 residues. The CDR3 sequence: CASSLDGGINQPQHF. The CDR3 DNA follows: TGTGCCAGCAGCTTAGATGGAGGGATTAATCAGCCCCAGCATTTT.

The CDR3 DNA follows: TGTGCCTGGAGTGTACAACAGCGGGGTGAGCAGTTCTTC. The encoded protein is CAWSVQQRGEQFF. The chain is built from TRBV30 and TRBJ2-1, with 7 positions matching TRBD2. This CDR3 region has 13 residues. V trimming: 0 bases; J trimming: 9 bases; junction bases outside the gene matches: 5. The germline gives CDR1 GTSNPN, CDR2 SVGIG (reference sequence).

Only a few counts were recorded for this clone. Other DNA sequences from this sample encode an identical CDR3 as well. CDR3 sequence reads: CASSGRQGGTEAFF. CDR3 nucleotide sequence: TGTGCCAGTAGTGGAAGACAGGGGGGCACTGAAGCTTTCTTT. The chain links TRBV19 to TRBJ1-1; 9 positions match TRBD1. The CDR3 has 14 residues. V was clipped by 5 bases and J by 4 bases; unmatched bases: 5. Germline CDR1 reads LNHDA; CDR2 reads SQIVND (reference sequence).

This chain uses TRBV7-2 with TRBJ2-3; possibly TRBD1 for D (5 bases). Trimming took off 5 bases at V and 0 bases at J, with 12 bases between the two ends. CDR1 and CDR2 from the germline V gene are SGHTA and FQGNSA. The CDR3 is made up of 15 amino acids. The CDR3 reads CASSTRQSSTDTQYF. The CDR3 DNA sequence: TGTGCCAGCAGCACCCGACAGTCTAGCACAGATACGCAGTATTTT.

The chain joins TRBV6-1 to TRBJ2-2; either TRBD1 or TRBD2 may fit D (5 bases each). This CDR3 is 15 amino acids long. Germline CDR1 is MNHNS and CDR2 is SASEGT. Trimming left V 7 bases short and J 4 bases short, with 16 bases between. The CDR3 bases are TGTGCCAGCATTCCCCATGGGGGTGGCACCGGGGAGCTGTTTTTT. It encodes CASIPHGGGTGELFF.

As concerns this clone: Distinct nucleotide sequences in the sample also encode this CDR3. The chain employs TRBV9 and TRBJ1-2; D is ambiguous. Germline V CDR1 and CDR2: SGDLS, YYNGEE. The CDR3 spans 12 residues. V was shortened by 4 bases and J by 2 bases, with 6 bases between the two germline ends. This CDR3 is CASSLLNYGYTF. In DNA, the CDR3 is TGTGCCAGCAGCCTTTTGAACTATGGCTACACCTTC.

The chain couples TRBV7-9 to TRBJ1-2; 8 bases agree with TRBD1. J lost 6 bases, V lost 4 bases, and 10 bases had no gene match. CDR3 size: 15 residues. The germline V gene encodes CDR1 SEHNR and CDR2 FQNEAQ (reference sequence). CDR3 region: CASSSQQGVGDGYTF. The CDR3, as DNA: TGTGCCAGCAGCTCCCAACAGGGGGTGGGCGATGGCTACACCTTC.

The chain uses TRBV6-5 and TRBJ2-2, with a weak D call TRBD2 (5 bases). Germline V gene lookup returns CDR1 MNHEY and CDR2 SVGAGI. Deletions cut 5 bases from V and 11 bases from J, with 21 bases between. CDR3 size: 15 residues. The CDR3 coding sequence is TGTGCCAGCAGTCCTACGCGGACTTCCCGTGTAGAGCTGTTTTTT. It specifies CASSPTRTSRVELFF.